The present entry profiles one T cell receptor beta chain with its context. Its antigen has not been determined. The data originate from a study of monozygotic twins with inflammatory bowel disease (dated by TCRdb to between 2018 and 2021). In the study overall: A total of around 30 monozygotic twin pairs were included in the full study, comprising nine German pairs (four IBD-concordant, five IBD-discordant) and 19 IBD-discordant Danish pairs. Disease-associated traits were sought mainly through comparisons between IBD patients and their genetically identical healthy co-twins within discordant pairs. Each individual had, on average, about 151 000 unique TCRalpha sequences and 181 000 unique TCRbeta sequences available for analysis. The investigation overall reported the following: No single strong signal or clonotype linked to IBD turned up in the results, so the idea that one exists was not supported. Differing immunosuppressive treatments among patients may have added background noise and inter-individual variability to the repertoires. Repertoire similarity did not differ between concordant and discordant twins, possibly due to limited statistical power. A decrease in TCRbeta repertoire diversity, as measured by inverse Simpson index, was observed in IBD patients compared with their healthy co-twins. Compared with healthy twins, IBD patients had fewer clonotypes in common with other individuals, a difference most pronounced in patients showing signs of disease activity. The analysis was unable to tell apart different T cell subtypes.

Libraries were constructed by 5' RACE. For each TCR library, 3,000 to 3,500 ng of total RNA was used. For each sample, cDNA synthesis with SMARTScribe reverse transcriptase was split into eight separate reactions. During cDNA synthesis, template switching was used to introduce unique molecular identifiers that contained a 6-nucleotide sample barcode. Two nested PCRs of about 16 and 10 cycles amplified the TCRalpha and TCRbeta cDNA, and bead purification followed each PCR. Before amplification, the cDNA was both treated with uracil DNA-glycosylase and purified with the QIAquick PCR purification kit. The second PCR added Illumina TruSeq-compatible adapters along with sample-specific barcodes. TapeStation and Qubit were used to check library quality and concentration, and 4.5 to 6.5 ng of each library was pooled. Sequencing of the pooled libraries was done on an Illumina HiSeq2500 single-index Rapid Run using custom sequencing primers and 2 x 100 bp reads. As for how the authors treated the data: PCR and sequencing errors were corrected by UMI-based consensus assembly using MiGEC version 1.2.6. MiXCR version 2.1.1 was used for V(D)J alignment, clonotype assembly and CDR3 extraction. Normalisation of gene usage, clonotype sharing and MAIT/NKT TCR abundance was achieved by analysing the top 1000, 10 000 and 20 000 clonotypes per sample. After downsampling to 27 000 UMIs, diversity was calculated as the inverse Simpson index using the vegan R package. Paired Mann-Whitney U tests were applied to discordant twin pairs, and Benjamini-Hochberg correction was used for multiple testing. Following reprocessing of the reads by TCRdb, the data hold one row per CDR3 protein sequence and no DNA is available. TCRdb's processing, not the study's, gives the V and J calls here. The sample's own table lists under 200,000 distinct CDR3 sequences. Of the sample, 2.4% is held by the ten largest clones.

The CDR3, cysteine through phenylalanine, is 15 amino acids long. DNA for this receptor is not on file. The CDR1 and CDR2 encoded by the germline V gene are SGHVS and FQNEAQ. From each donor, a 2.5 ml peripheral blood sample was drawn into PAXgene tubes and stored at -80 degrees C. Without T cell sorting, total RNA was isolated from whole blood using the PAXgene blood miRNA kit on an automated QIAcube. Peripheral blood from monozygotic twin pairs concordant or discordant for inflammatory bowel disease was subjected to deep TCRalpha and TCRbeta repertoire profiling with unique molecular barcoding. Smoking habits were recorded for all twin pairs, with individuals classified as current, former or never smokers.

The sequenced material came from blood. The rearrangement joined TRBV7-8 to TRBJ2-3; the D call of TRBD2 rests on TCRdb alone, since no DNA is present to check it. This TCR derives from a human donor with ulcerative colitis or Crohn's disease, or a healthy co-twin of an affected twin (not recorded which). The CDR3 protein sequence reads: CASSFLAGVFDTQYF.